The 20 T cell receptor beta chains below come from one sample, sequenced in a study of shared clonotypes between healthy human individuals. Sequenced by immunoSEQ multiplex PCR; TCRdb stores in-frame clones only, minus some. The sample carries approximately 1.5 million clones, less than 99% recorded once. Sequenced material: naive CD4+ T cells sorted from blood. Subset reported: CD45RA+ positively selected. The source is a man aged 25-45 years in good health.

V usage is TRBV28 and J usage is TRBJ2-7; 11 nucleotides match TRBD2. The CDR3 is 15 amino acids. With 5 bases clipped from V and 0 bases from J, the junction kept 3 bases outside the gene matches. Germline CDR1 and CDR2: MDHEN and SYDVKM. CDR3 in amino acids: CASSLTSGNSYEQYF. The CDR3 region has the DNA TGTGCCAGCAGTCTGACTAGCGGGAACTCCTACGAGCAGTACTTC.

The genes are TRBV7-6 and TRBJ1-1; TRBD1 agrees at 7 bases. Trimming removed 5 bases from V and 2 bases from J; junction bases left unmatched: 8. Looked up from germline, CDR1 is SGHVS and CDR2 is FNYEAQ. The CDR3 extends over 15 amino acids. The CDR3 DNA reads as TGTGCCAGCAGCCGTAGTGCAGGGGGAAACACTGAAGCTTTCTTT. Translated: CASSRSAGGNTEAFF.

V gene TRBV5-1 combines with J gene TRBJ1-3; D is unresolved. Germline values: CDR1 SGHRS, CDR2 YFSETQ. This CDR3 spans 16 amino acids. Trimming pared 3 bases from V and 0 bases from J, leaving 13 bases between. Here the CDR3 DNA reads TGCGCCAGCAGCTCCTTGTCCCCGTCCTCTGGAAACACCATATATTTT. Its protein is CASSSLSPSSGNTIYF.

CDR3 in DNA: TGTGCCAGCAGTTTCGTAGGACTAGCGGGAGTAGGGCAGTTCTTC. The encoded protein is CASSFVGLAGVGQFF. The chain joins TRBV28 to TRBJ2-1; 13 bases are shared with TRBD2. The germline gives CDR1 MDHEN, CDR2 SYDVKM. The CDR3 has 15 amino acids. V was pared by 3 bases and J by 12 bases, with 8 bases of the junction left unmatched.

The CDR3 spells CASSIWWGGNTEAFF. CDR3 in DNA: TGTGCCAGTAGTATATGGTGGGGCGGGAACACTGAAGCTTTCTTT. The V and J genes are TRBV19 and TRBJ1-1; tentatively, D is TRBD1 (5 bases). The CDR3 has 15 residues. Germline loops: CDR1 LNHDA, CDR2 SQIVND (reference sequence). Trimming left V 2 bases short and J 1 base short, with 11 bases between.

The chain employs TRBV13 and TRBJ2-7; either TRBD1 or TRBD2 may supply D (5 bases each). Germline V lookup: CDR1 PRHDT, CDR2 FYEKMQ (reference sequence). CDR3 length: 15 residues. Trimming shortened V by 3 bases and J by 2 bases, and 14 bases separated the two germline ends. CDR3 sequence reads: CASSLLGRQAYEQYF. CDR3 in DNA: TGTGCCAGCAGCTTGTTGGGACGGCAAGCCTACGAGCAGTACTTC.

The rearrangement links TRBV5-1 to TRBJ2-6; D uncertain. This CDR3 has 14 amino acids. Germline lookup yields CDR1 SGHRS and CDR2 YFSETQ. V was shortened by 6 bases and J by 0 bases, with 7 bases between the two germline ends. In DNA, the CDR3 is TGCGCCAGCATTTTGATCTCTGGGGCCAACGTCCTGACTTTC. This sequence encodes CASILISGANVLTF.

The V call is TRBV30, the J call TRBJ1-3; D unclear. CDR3 length: 15 amino acids. The germline CDR1 and CDR2 sequences are GTSNPN and SVGIG (reference sequence). With 0 bases removed from V and 1 base from J, the gap between germline ends came to 10 bases. The CDR3 loop reads CAWSVTPTSGNTIYF. The CDR3 DNA is TGTGCCTGGAGTGTAACCCCTACATCTGGAAACACCATATATTTT.

The rearrangement uses TRBV7-9 and TRBJ1-1; TRBD1 matches 9 bases. The CDR3 is 15 amino acids. Trimming removed 5 bases from V and 6 bases from J; junction bases left unmatched: 10. CDR1 is SEHNR and CDR2 is FQNEAQ in the germline V gene (reference sequence). CDR3 coding DNA: TGTGCCAGCAGCCCATCGACAGGGGGATCATCTGAAGCTTTCTTT. Amino acids: CASSPSTGGSSEAFF.

Regarding this clone: Other DNA sequences in this specimen translate into the identical CDR3. This chain joins TRBV5-1 and TRBJ2-2; D remains unclear. CDR1 is SGHRS, CDR2 YFSETQ, per germline. The germline V and J ends were trimmed by 0 bases and 5 bases, with 8 bases remaining between them. The CDR3 totals 14 residues. CDR3 sequence (DNA): TGCGCCAGCAGCTTGGCTACGGATACCGGGGAGCTGTTTTTT. Translated: CASSLATDTGELFF.

The chain carries TRBV18 and TRBJ2-6, with 7 bases that match TRBD1. Trimming at V came to 1 base and at J to 2 bases, leaving 8 bases not matched to a gene. This CDR3 is 18 amino acids long. Germline V lookup: CDR1 KGHSH, CDR2 LQKENI. The CDR3 bases are TGTGCCAGCTCACCACTACCTTTGGACAGGCCTGGGGCCAACGTCCTGACTTTC. Its protein product is CASSPLPLDRPGANVLTF.

This clone was picked up one time. The same CDR3 can be traced to other DNA sequences in this sample. This sequence joins TRBV9 and TRBJ2-1; D is unclear. Trimming removed 0 bases at V and 3 bases at J, with 7 bases between. Germline CDR1 SGDLS, CDR2 YYNGEE. The CDR3 loop spans 14 amino acids. CDR3 sequence reads: CASSVAPLYNEQFF. DNA for the CDR3: TGTGCCAGCAGCGTAGCTCCGCTCTACAATGAGCAGTTCTTC.

J is TRBJ2-7 and V is TRBV21-1; the table's D call TRBD2 went unverified against the DNA. TRBV21-1 corresponds to a pseudogene. CDR3 size: 16 residues. The CDR3 DNA is TGTGCCAGCAGCGGGGGGGCACTAGCGTCCTCCTACGAGCAGTACTTC. Protein product: CASSGGALASSYEQYF.

CDR3 nucleotide sequence: TGCGCCAGCGGGTTGACCGGGAGGGCTAACGAGCAGTACTTC. Translating gives CASGLTGRANEQYF. The rearrangement links TRBV5-1 to TRBJ2-7; 8 bases map to TRBD2. The CDR3 is 14 residues long. Losses at the gene ends were 7 bases for V and 5 bases for J; bases not matched to a gene: 11. Per the germline V gene, CDR1 is SGHRS and CDR2 is YFSETQ. The complete variable domain, with remaining parts taken from reference TRBV5-1 and TRBJ2-7, reads KAGVTQTPRYLIKTRGQQVTLSCSPISGHRSVSWYQQTPGQGLQFLFEYFSETQRNKGNFPGRFSGRQFSNSRSEMNVSTLELGDSALYLCASGLTGRANEQYFGPGTRLTVT.

This chain joins TRBV5-6 and TRBJ2-7; perhaps TRBD1 as D (6 bases). V was pared by 5 bases and J by 4 bases, with 13 bases between. CDR3 length equals 13 residues. Germline V gene lookup returns CDR1 SGHDT and CDR2 YYEEEE. CDR3 residues: CASRLLDSYEQYF. CDR3 DNA sequence: TGTGCCAGCAGGTTGTTGGACAGTTACGAGCAGTACTTC.

Points on this clone: The same CDR3 can be traced to other DNA sequences in this sample. The chain couples TRBV18 to TRBJ1-4; D gene ambiguous. Germline V lookup: CDR1 KGHSH, CDR2 LQKENI. The CDR3 loop spans 14 amino acids. The V and J ends lost 6 bases and 2 bases respectively, with 10 bases between them. The CDR3, as DNA: TGTGCCAGCTCCCCCCCGGGGACTAATGAAAAACTGTTTTTT. Amino acid sequence: CASSPPGTNEKLFF. Full variable domain (outside the CDR3, taken from reference TRBV18 and TRBJ1-4): NAGVMQNPRHLVRRRGQEARLRCSPMKGHSHVYWYRQLPEEGLKFMVYLQKENIIDESGMPKERFSAEFPKEGPSILRIQQVVRGDSAAYFCASSPPGTNEKLFFGSGTQLSVL.

The chain couples TRBV27 to TRBJ1-5; D remains unclear. V lost 5 bases and J lost 7, with 9 bases in between. The CDR3 runs to 12 residues. Per the germline V gene, CDR1 is MNHEY and CDR2 is SMNVEV (reference sequence). The DNA of the CDR3 is TGTGCCAGCAGTCCGATTGGGCAGCCCCAGCATTTT. It translates to CASSPIGQPQHF.

The V gene is TRBV6-4, the J gene TRBJ2-3, with 12 nucleotides matching TRBD2. Per the germline V gene, CDR1 is MRHNA and CDR2 is SNTAGT. The trim removed 7 bases at V and 4 bases at J, leaving 3 bases unmatched. This CDR3 spans 14 amino acids. CDR3: CASKTSGSSDTQYF. The CDR3, as DNA: TGTGCCAGCAAGACTAGCGGGAGCTCAGATACGCAGTATTTT.

This clone was found once. The chain couples TRBV10-3 to TRBJ2-5, with D perhaps TRBD2 (6 bases). This CDR3 is built from 17 residues. The V end was cut by 2 bases, the J end by 2 bases, with 18 bases between. Germline CDR1 and CDR2: ENHRY and SYGVKD. Written as DNA, the CDR3 is TGTGCCATCAGTGAGAGGGGCCAGGGACTTGGACAAGAGACCCAGTACTTC. It translates to CAISERGQGLGQETQYF.

This chain links TRBV6-1 with TRBJ2-5, with 8 bases matching TRBD1. There are 18 residues in the CDR3. The trim removed 3 bases at V and 0 bases at J, leaving 12 bases unmatched. The germline V gene encodes CDR1 MNHNS and CDR2 SASEGT. The CDR3 coding sequence is TGTGCCAGCAGTGAGCCTCCCTGGGACAGGTTCGACCAAGAGACCCAGTACTTC. Translation gives CASSEPPWDRFDQETQYF.